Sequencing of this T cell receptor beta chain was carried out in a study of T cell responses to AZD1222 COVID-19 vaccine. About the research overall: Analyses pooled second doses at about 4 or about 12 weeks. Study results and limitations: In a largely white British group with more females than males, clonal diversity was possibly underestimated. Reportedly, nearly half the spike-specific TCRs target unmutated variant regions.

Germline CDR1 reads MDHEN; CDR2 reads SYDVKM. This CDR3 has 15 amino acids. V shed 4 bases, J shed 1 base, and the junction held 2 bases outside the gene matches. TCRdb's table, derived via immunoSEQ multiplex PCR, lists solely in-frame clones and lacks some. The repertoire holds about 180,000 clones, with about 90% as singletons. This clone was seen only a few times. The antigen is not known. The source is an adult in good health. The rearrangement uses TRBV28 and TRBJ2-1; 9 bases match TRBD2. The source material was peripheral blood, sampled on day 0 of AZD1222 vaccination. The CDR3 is CASSSTSGSYNEQFF. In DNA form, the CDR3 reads TGTGCCAGCAGTTCGACTAGCGGTTCCTACAATGAGCAGTTCTTC.